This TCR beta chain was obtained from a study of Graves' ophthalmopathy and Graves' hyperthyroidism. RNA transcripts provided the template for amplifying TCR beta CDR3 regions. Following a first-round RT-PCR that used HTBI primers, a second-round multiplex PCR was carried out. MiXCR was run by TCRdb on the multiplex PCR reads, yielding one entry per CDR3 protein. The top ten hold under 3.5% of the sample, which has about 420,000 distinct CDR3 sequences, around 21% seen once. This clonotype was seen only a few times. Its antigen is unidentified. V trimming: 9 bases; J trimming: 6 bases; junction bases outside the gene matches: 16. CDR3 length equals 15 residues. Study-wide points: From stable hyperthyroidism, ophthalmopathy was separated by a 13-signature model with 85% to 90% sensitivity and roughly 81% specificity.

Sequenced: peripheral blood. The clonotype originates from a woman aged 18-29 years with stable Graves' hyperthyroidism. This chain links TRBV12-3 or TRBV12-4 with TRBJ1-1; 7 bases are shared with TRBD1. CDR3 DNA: TGTGCCAGGGGCCGGTTGGGGCAGGGGGTCCCTGAAGCTTTCTTT. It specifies CARGRLGQGVPEAFF.